The 27 T cell receptor beta chains given below trace back to one sample, sequenced in a study of neurological immune-mediated disorders. TCRdb re-called the 5' RACE reads through MiXCR, storing one row per CDR3 protein. Of some 46,000 distinct CDR3 sequences in the sample, 4% to 5.5% were seen once. Sequenced input: PBMCs. Source of these receptors: a woman aged 60-75 years with multiple sclerosis.

The chain carries TRBV19 and TRBJ1-2, with a weak D call TRBD1 (6 bases). Germline V gene sequence: CDR1 LNHDA, CDR2 SQIVND (reference sequence). V lost 7 bases, J lost 4 bases, and 13 bases lay in between. This CDR3 has 13 residues. This CDR3 is CASTAGASYGYTF. The CDR3 nucleotides read TGTGCCAGTACCGCGGGGGCCTCCTATGGCTACACCTTC.

The chain employs TRBV10-3 and TRBJ2-1; 8 bases match TRBD1. V lost 10 bases to trimming and J lost 7 bases; unmatched junction nucleotides: 9. The CDR3 runs 13 residues. Germline CDR1 reads ENHRY; CDR2 reads SYGVKD. Written as DNA, the CDR3 is TGTGCCAGCTCGACAGGGGCCCGGAATGAGCAGTTCTTC. Translation: CASSTGARNEQFF.

In this sample, this clonotype turned up many times. CDR3 amino acids: CASSFTNSPLHF. CDR3 in DNA: TGTGCCAGCAGCTTCACCAATTCACCCCTCCACTTT. The chain links TRBV7-9 to TRBJ1-6; D uncertain. CDR1 and CDR2 from the germline V gene are SEHNR and FQNEAQ (reference sequence). V lost 3 bases, J lost 7 bases, and 4 bases lay in between. This CDR3 is 12 amino acids long. The full variable domain, with the rest looked up from reference TRBV7-9 and TRBJ1-6, is DTGVSQNPRHKITKRGQNVTFRCDPISEHNRLYWYRQTLGQGPEFLTYFQNEAQLEKSRLLSDRFSAERPKGSFSTLEIQRTEQGDSAMYLCASSFTNSPLHFGNGTRLTVT.

Ten or more counts support this clonotype. The chain couples TRBV7-2 to TRBJ2-1; 7 bases are shared with TRBD1. This CDR3 region has 14 residues. The V and J ends lost 1 base and 9 bases, in that order; junction bases with no gene match: 6. CDR1 and CDR2 (germline): SGHTA, FQGNSA. The CDR3 spells CASSLDRGVSEQFF. The DNA of the CDR3 is TGTGCCAGCAGCTTAGACAGGGGAGTTAGTGAGCAGTTCTTC. The entire variable domain, with the rest obtained from reference TRBV7-2 and TRBJ2-1, is as follows: GAGVSQSPSNKVTEKGKDVELRCDPISGHTALYWYRQSLGQGLEFLIYFQGNSAPDKSGLPSDRFSAERTGGSVSTLTIQRTQQEDSAVYLCASSLDRGVSEQFFGPGTRLTVL.

This clonotype has ten or more counts. This chain connects TRBV24-1 to TRBJ1-6, with D maybe TRBD1 (6 bases). CDR1 KGHDR and CDR2 SFDVKD come from the germline V gene. Trimming removed 2 bases from V and 7 bases from J, with 14 bases in between. CDR3 length equals 16 residues. In nucleotides, the CDR3 is TGTGCCACCAGTGATTCTGGGGGCGGAGAAAATTCACCCCTCCACTTT. Protein product: CATSDSGGGENSPLHF.

As regards this clonotype: One end of the junction is discordant with germline, which a read error may explain. V gene TRBV12-3 or TRBV12-4 combines with J gene TRBJ1-5, with 7 bases identical to TRBD1. The CDR3 runs to 14 residues. The CDR3: CASSTGTANQPQNF. The CDR3, as DNA: TGTGCCAGCAGCACCGGGACAGCAAATCAGCCCCAGAATTTT.

This clonotype was detected ten times or more. V is TRBV12-3 or TRBV12-4 and J is TRBJ1-1; D remains ambiguous. The CDR3 is 12 amino acids. Trimming took off 7 bases at V and 1 base at J, with 7 bases between the two ends. The CDR3, as DNA: TGTGCCAGCATGTGGGGGAACACTGAAGCTTTCTTT. As protein: CASMWGNTEAFF.

This clonotype has at least ten counts. An end of the junction differs from the germline gene, which may be a read error. The V and J genes are TRBV28 and TRBJ1-5, with unresolved D. There are 15 residues in the CDR3. CDR1 and CDR2 from the germline V gene are MDHEN and SYDVKM. CDR3: CASRSTGDSNQPQNF. The CDR3 bases are TGTGCCAGCAGATCGACGGGAGATAGCAATCAGCCCCAGAATTTT.

This clonotype has only a few counts. CDR3 sequence reads: CSARRGVNYGYTF. The CDR3 DNA reads TGCAGTGCTAGGAGAGGAGTTAACTATGGCTACACCTTC. The chain combines TRBV20-1 with TRBJ1-2; D is unresolved. This CDR3 comprises 13 residues. V was trimmed by 3 bases and J by 1 base, leaving 9 bases between them. Germline-derived CDR1 and CDR2 are DFQATT and SNEGSKA (reference sequence).

The genes are TRBV7-2 and TRBJ1-6; D may be TRBD1 (5 bases). Germline-derived CDR1 and CDR2 are SGHTA and FQGNSA. Trimming stripped 5 bases from V and 1 base from J, with 12 bases between. This CDR3 comprises 16 residues. The CDR3 DNA reads as TGTGCCAGCAGCCCCCGACAGAGGTCCTATAATTCACCCCTCCACTTT. This translates into CASSPRQRSYNSPLHF.

The chain links TRBV20-1 to TRBJ1-5, with 8 nucleotides matching TRBD1. The CDR3 sequence is 14 residues long. The germline CDR1 and CDR2 sequences are DFQATT and SNEGSKA (reference sequence). Trimming at V came to 4 bases and at J to 6 bases, leaving 8 bases not matched to a gene. CDR3 DNA sequence: TGCAGTGCTATGGACAGGGTTGTTGGTCAGCCCCAGCATTTT. Encoded protein: CSAMDRVVGQPQHF.

This clonotype was recorded many times. This chain joins TRBV20-1 and TRBJ2-1; D may match TRBD1 or TRBD2 (6 bases each). V was cut by 3 bases and J by 0 bases, with 12 bases left in between. CDR1 is DFQATT and CDR2 is SNEGSKA in the germline V gene (reference sequence). This CDR3 has 15 residues. CDR3 loop: CSARDYRVSYNEQFF. The DNA for the CDR3 is TGCAGTGCTAGGGACTACAGGGTCTCCTACAATGAGCAGTTCTTC.

At least ten counts were recorded for this clonotype. This chain links TRBV29-1 with TRBJ1-2; D gene uncertain. Germline loops: CDR1 SQVTM, CDR2 ANQGSEA. The CDR3 totals 12 residues. V was cut by 3 bases and J by 3 bases, with 8 bases left in between. CDR3 nucleotide sequence: TGCAGCGTTGATTCTGCTTACTATGGCTACACCTTC. It is translated as CSVDSAYYGYTF.

This clonotype has more than one count but fewer than ten. V is TRBV20-1 and J is TRBJ2-1; D unclear. The CDR3 is 14 residues long. Germline CDR1 reads DFQATT; CDR2 reads SNEGSKA (reference sequence). Trimming pared 8 bases from V and 7 bases from J, leaving 21 bases between. The CDR3 protein is CSQGVGLGWNEQFF. The CDR3 nucleotides read TGCAGTCAAGGTGTAGGTCTAGGTTGGAATGAGCAGTTCTTC.

This clonotype has ten or more counts. The genes are TRBV6-6 and TRBJ2-3, with D perhaps assigned TRBD1 or TRBD2 (5 bases each). Trimming shortened V by 5 bases and J by 6 bases, and 9 bases separated the two germline ends. CDR3 length: 12 residues. Looked up from germline, CDR1 is MNHNY and CDR2 is SVGAGI (reference sequence). CDR3 sequence reads: CASSRQRDTQYF. The DNA of the CDR3 is TGTGCCAGCAGTCGACAGCGGGATACGCAGTATTTT.

This clonotype has ten or more counts. This sequence joins TRBV9 and TRBJ2-3; D may correspond to TRBD1 or TRBD2 (7 bases each). Deletions cut 5 bases from V and 4 bases from J, with 17 bases between. The CDR3 runs 15 residues. Germline values: CDR1 SGDLS, CDR2 YYNGEE. CDR3 coding DNA: TGTGCCAGCAGTGCTGCAGGGGGGGACTCAGATACGCAGTATTTT. This encodes CASSAAGGDSDTQYF.

The J gene is TRBJ2-3, the V gene TRBV7-6; TRBD2 agrees at 7 bases. The V and J ends lost 2 bases and 5 bases, in that order; junction bases with no gene match: 7. The CDR3 length is 15 residues. CDR1 is SGHVS and CDR2 is FNYEAQ in the germline V gene. CDR3 DNA sequence: TGTGCCAGCAGCTTATCCGCGGGAGTGGGAGATACGCAGTATTTT. Translated, it gives CASSLSAGVGDTQYF. Supplemented by reference TRBV7-6 and TRBJ2-3, the full variable domain reads GAGVSQSPRYKVTKRGQDVALRCDPISGHVSLYWYRQALGQGPEFLTYFNYEAQQDKSGLPNDRFSAERPEGSISTLTIQRTEQRDSAMYRCASSLSAGVGDTQYFGPGTRLTVL.

The sample holds many counts of this clonotype. The rearrangement joins TRBV6-2 or TRBV6-3 to TRBJ2-6; possible D gene TRBD2, 6 bases. Per the germline V gene, CDR1 is MNHEY and CDR2 is SVGEGT. The V end lost 2 bases, the J end lost 0 bases, and 17 bases lay between the germline ends. This CDR3 is built from 19 residues. DNA of the CDR3: TGTGCCAGCAGTTACCCTAGCCGGGACTCTGTCTCTGGGGCCAACGTCCTGACTTTC. Amino acids: CASSYPSRDSVSGANVLTF.

This clonotype was observed at least ten times. The rearrangement joins TRBV9 to TRBJ1-2, with TRBD1 identical over 8 bases. The CDR3 spans 15 residues. The trim removed 3 bases at V and 4 bases at J, leaving 8 bases unmatched. The germline gives CDR1 SGDLS, CDR2 YYNGEE. The CDR3 region is CASSAGQGVGYGYTF. The CDR3 DNA reads as TGTGCCAGCAGCGCCGGACAGGGAGTAGGCTATGGCTACACCTTC.

In this sample, this clonotype turned up many times. This chain uses TRBV7-8 with TRBJ1-4, with D perhaps matching TRBD1 (6 bases). This CDR3 spans 15 amino acids. Trimming took off 5 bases at V and 10 bases at J, with 20 bases between the two ends. The germline V gene encodes CDR1 SGHVS and CDR2 FQNEAQ. The CDR3 nucleotides are TGTGCCAGCAGCCAAATGGCGGGGGCCGGTCGAAAACTGTTTTTT. Translation gives CASSQMAGAGRKLFF.

This clonotype occurred many times. The J gene is TRBJ1-5, the V gene TRBV30; D not resolved. V was trimmed by 2 bases and J by 3 bases, leaving 11 bases between them. This CDR3 is 14 amino acids long. Germline V gene data show CDR1 as GTSNPN and CDR2 as SVGIG (reference sequence). CDR3 in DNA: TGTGCCTGGAGTCTCGACTCCCACAATCAGCCCCAGCATTTT. Its protein is CAWSLDSHNQPQHF.

This clonotype appeared many times. V and J are TRBV10-3 and TRBJ2-5, with 8 bases lining up with TRBD1. The V segment lost 3 bases and the J segment 3 bases; nucleotides outside the gene matches: 9. The CDR3 spans 16 residues. The V gene's germline CDR1 is ENHRY and CDR2 SYGVKD. The CDR3 region is CAISDRDRQAKETQYF. In nucleotides, the CDR3 is TGTGCCATCAGTGATCGGGACAGGCAAGCGAAAGAGACCCAGTACTTC.

This clonotype was recorded at least ten times. The chain recombines TRBV20-1 with TRBJ1-5, with TRBD1 identical over 11 bases. Germline CDR1 DFQATT, CDR2 SNEGSKA (reference sequence). The CDR3 has 13 residues. This chain's CDR3 is CSVWDRGDQPQHF. CDR3 nucleotide sequence: TGCAGCGTTTGGGACAGGGGGGATCAGCCCCAGCATTTT.

This clonotype was seen ten or more times. V usage is TRBV29-1 and J usage is TRBJ2-2; 9 bases align to TRBD2. The CDR3 covers 15 residues. The ends lost 5 bases at V and 0 bases at J; junction bases unmatched: 4. Per the germline V gene, CDR1 is SQVTM and CDR2 is ANQGSEA. In DNA, the CDR3 is TGCAGCGTTTCCCCTAGCGGGACGAACACCGGGGAGCTGTTTTTT. It codes for CSVSPSGTNTGELFF.

This clonotype occurred many times. This chain's CDR3 is CASRTSEFTDTQYF. Written as DNA, the CDR3 is TGCGCCAGCAGGACTAGCGAGTTCACAGATACGCAGTATTTT. This rearrangement joins TRBV10-2 to TRBJ2-3, with 8 nucleotides matching TRBD2. This CDR3 is built from 14 residues. V was clipped by 6 bases and J by 2 bases; unmatched bases: 4. Germline loops: CDR1 WSHSY, CDR2 SAAADI.

At least ten counts were recorded for this clonotype. The chain is built from TRBV3-1 and TRBJ2-5, with TRBD2 identical over 11 bases. With V trimmed by 4 bases and J by 2 bases, 3 bases remained unmatched. There are 15 residues in the CDR3. CDR1 is LGHDT and CDR2 is YNNKEL in the germline V gene (reference sequence). The CDR3 is CASSLRTSGQETQYF. The CDR3 DNA follows: TGTGCCAGCAGCCTCCGGACTAGCGGGCAAGAGACCCAGTACTTC.

This clonotype was detected many times. V is TRBV5-1 and J is TRBJ1-2; tentatively, D is TRBD1 (6 bases). The CDR3 is 15 amino acids. Germline V lookup: CDR1 SGHRS, CDR2 YFSETQ. V was clipped by 1 base and J by 0 bases, with 10 bases between them. The CDR3 region is CASSLSGTTNYGYTF. For the CDR3, the DNA is TGCGCCAGCAGCTTGAGCGGGACAACTAACTATGGCTACACCTTC.